The 2 T cell receptor beta chains presented below share a single source sample, sequenced in a study of cytomegalovirus exposure and HLA in healthy donors. PCR involved 60 Vbeta and 13 Jbeta primers. The table came from immunoSEQ multiplex PCR; TCRdb's copy has only in-frame clones and leaves some out. The data hold around 91,000 clones, with approximately 78% observed a single time. The sample consisted of PBMCs. These receptors all come from a male donor in good health and CMV-seropositive.

The chain carries TRBV28 and TRBJ2-7; D is possibly TRBD2 (5 bases). The CDR3 extends over 16 amino acids. V was clipped by 7 bases and J by 3 bases, with 22 bases between them. Germline V gene sequence: CDR1 MDHEN, CDR2 SYDVKM. The CDR3 region has the DNA TGTGCCAGCACCCGACCCGGGATTCCTGAGGGCTACGAGCAGTACTTC. Translated, it gives CASTRPGIPEGYEQYF.

The chain employs TRBV5-1 and TRBJ2-7; D is ambiguous. Germline assignment: CDR1 SGHRS and CDR2 YFSETQ. Trimming removed 3 bases at V and 3 bases at J, with 10 bases between. This CDR3 is 13 amino acids long. Here the CDR3 reads CASSSDIGYEQYF. CDR3 DNA: TGCGCCAGCAGCTCAGACATCGGCTACGAGCAGTACTTC.